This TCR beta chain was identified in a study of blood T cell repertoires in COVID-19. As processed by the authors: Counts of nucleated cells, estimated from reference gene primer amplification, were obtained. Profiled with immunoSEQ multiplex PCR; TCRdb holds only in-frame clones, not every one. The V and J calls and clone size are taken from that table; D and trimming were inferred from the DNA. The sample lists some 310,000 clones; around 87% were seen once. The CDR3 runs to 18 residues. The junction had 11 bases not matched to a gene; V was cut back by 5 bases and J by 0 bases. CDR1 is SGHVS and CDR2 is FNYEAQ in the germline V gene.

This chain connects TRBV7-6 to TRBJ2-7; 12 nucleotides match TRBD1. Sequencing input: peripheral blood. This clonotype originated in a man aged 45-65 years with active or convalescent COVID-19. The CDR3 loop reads CASSPGTGGILSSYEQYF. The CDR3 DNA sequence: TGTGCCAGCAGCCCCGGGACAGGGGGCATCCTGAGCTCCTACGAGCAGTACTTC.